This T cell receptor beta chain was identified in a study of blood T cell repertoires in COVID-19 (dated by TCRdb to about 2020). For the wider study: Samples from collaborators originated in the United States, Italy and Spain and spanned both the acute and convalescent phases of COVID-19. The prospective study material was composed of cDNA or gDNA derived from T cells, B-cell-depleted T cells, or PBMCs. Deeply sampled blood TCRbeta repertoires from subjects exposed to, actively infected with, or recovered from COVID-19 were included in the dataset. The repertoires were released in a freely available public database intended as a resource for research on the immune response to SARS-CoV-2. Samples were obtained from the ongoing ImmuneRACE study (first 160 participants) and from 1,200 or so subjects provided by 6 global collaborators. A de-identified subject ID, COVID-19 status, age in years and sex were almost always included in the sample metadata. Where available, HLA class I and class II types were taken from metadata supplied by the sample provider and were not determined by assay-based typing. The study at large found these results: Clinical and demographic metadata were provided uncurated, with the amount varying by source and participant.

Inclusive of the bounding cysteine and phenylalanine, the CDR3 is 12 residues long. Left in the record is the CDR3 DNA by itself, 36 bases read in frame from the first base. Relative to germline, V is 6 bases shorter and J is 7 bases shorter, with 7 bases between their ends. In the germline V gene, CDR1 corresponds to MNHEY and CDR2 to SVGAGI. About this clone itself: This receptor's antigen is unknown. Base qualities were left out, and no much larger clone turns up one base away.

In Seattle, one collaborating source enrolled patients while the infection was active and tracked those patients longitudinally over the course of disease. Collaborating institutions collected whole blood in K2EDTA tubes following their own protocols. For TCRbeta analysis, collaborators shipped samples as frozen whole blood, isolated PBMCs, or DNA extracted from either of those sample types. TCRbeta CDR3 regions were amplified from genomic DNA by means of the immunoSEQ Assay, a bias-controlled multiplex PCR. In the paper's pipeline: Within the assay, amplification of reference gene primers was used to estimate how many nucleated cells each sample contained. To quantify the absolute abundance of each unique TCRbeta CDR3 rearrangement, sequence reads were collapsed and filtered. Productive Simpson clonality was computed per sample as the square root of Simpson's diversity index over productive rearrangements. The clones in this table, taken by TCRdb from immuneACCESS, are in-frame only. Not every clone is retained; where verified, under half of the shortfall comes from an unresolved V gene, and the cause of the rest is unknown. That table furnishes V, J and clone size, whereas the DNA furnished D and trimming. The sample table contains about 200,000 clones; only one count was recorded for 65% to 90% of them. The ten largest clonotypes hold about 2.4% of the sample.

The sequenced sample was peripheral blood. The TCR was taken from a woman in her seventies with COVID-19, enrolled during active disease. The V gene is TRBV6-5 and the J gene is TRBJ1-6; the D gene is perhaps TRBD1, from 5 matching bases. The nucleotide sequence is TGTGCCAGCAGCCGACAGAATTCACCCCTCCACTTT. This encodes CASSRQNSPLHF.